This record looks at one TCR beta chain sequence and its context. These data originate in a study of blood T cell repertoires in COVID-19. This CDR3 is built from 19 residues. Trimming took 2 bases from V and 4 from J; bases not matched to a gene: 13. CDR1 and CDR2 (germline): LGHNA, YSLEER. Sequencing was performed with immunoSEQ multiplex PCR; in TCRdb, only in-frame clones are kept and a portion is missing. Altogether around 290,000 clones are present, around 88% being singletons, with the ten largest covering 10% to 15%. The clonotype was recovered from an older woman with COVID-19, enrolled during active disease. V and J are TRBV4-3 and TRBJ2-6; 8 positions agree with TRBD2. Sequenced sample: peripheral blood. The CDR3 protein is CASSQTQTTGGCGANVLTF. For the CDR3, the DNA is TGCGCCAGCAGCCAAACCCAAACAACGGGGGGGTGCGGGGCCAACGTCCTGACTTTC.